This T cell receptor (beta chain) was captured by sequencing in a study of blood T cell repertoires in COVID-19. CDR1 SNHLY and CDR2 FYNNEI come from the germline V gene. Trimming took off 1 base at V and 6 bases at J, with 13 bases between the two ends. The CDR3 has 15 amino acids. Profiled with immunoSEQ multiplex PCR; TCRdb holds only in-frame clones, not every one. The sample shows around 250,000 clones, 70% to 90% of them seen only once. This clone has just one count. This sequence joins TRBV2 and TRBJ1-5, with D perhaps matching TRBD1 (6 bases). Sequenced: PBMCs or T cells enriched from blood (not recorded which). The sequence came from a man between 18 and 29 years old who had recovered from COVID-19. Here the CDR3 DNA reads TGTGCCAGCAGTGAAGAGGCAGGGGCAAGTCAGCCCCAGCATTTT. It is translated as CASSEEAGASQPQHF.